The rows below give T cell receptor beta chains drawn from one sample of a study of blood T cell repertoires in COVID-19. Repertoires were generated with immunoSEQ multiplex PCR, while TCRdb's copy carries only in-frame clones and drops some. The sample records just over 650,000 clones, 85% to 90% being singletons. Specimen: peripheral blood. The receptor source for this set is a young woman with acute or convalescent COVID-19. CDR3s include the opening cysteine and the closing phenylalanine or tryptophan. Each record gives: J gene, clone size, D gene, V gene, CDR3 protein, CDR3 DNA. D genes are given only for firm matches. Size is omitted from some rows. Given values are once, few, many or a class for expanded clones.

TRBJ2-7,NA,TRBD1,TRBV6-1,CASSDGTDEQYF,TGTGCCAGCAGTGACGGGACAGACGAGCAGTACTTC
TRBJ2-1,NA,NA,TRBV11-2,CASSGTGDEQFF,TGTGCCAGCAGCGGGACTGGGGATGAGCAGTTCTTC
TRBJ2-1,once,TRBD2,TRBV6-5,CASSYLAGTTRNEQFF,TGTGCCAGCAGTTACTTGGCCGGGACTACCAGAAATGAGCAGTTCTTC
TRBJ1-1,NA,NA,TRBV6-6,CATQHRSSATEAFF,TGTGCCACCCAACACCGGAGTTCGGCCACTGAAGCTTTCTTT
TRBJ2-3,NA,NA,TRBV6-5,CASSPDSPRGEYF,TGTGCCAGCAGTCCCGATAGCCCACGCGGGGAGTATTTT
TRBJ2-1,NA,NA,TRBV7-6,CASSWTQGYEQFF,TGTGCCAGCAGCTGGACACAGGGCTATGAGCAGTTCTTC
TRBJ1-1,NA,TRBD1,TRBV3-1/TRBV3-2,CASSQAGTVYTEAFF,TGTGCCAGCAGCCAAGCTGGGACAGTTTACACTGAAGCTTTCTTT
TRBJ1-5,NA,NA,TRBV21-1,CASSNYRVQEASTFDRNQPQHF,TGTGCCAGCAGCAATTATAGAGTCCAAGAGGCTTCAACTTTCGATAGGAATCAGCCCCAGCATTTT
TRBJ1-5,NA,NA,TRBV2,CAAKQDSNQPQHF,TGTGCCGCCAAACAGGATAGCAATCAGCCCCAGCATTTT
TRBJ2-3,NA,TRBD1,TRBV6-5,CASSYFRDRGLNTQYF,TGTGCCAGCAGTTACTTCCGGGACAGGGGGTTGAATACGCAGTATTTT
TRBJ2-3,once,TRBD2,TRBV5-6,CASSLATLAGITDTQYF,TGTGCCAGCAGCTTGGCCACACTAGCGGGGATCACAGATACGCAGTATTTT
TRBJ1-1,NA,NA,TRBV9,CASSVILAGVGTEAFF,TGTGCCAGCAGCGTAATACTGGCAGGGGTAGGTACTGAAGCTTTCTTT
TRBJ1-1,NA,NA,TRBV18,CASSPLKAMNTEAFF,TGTGCCAGCTCACCACTAAAAGCTATGAACACTGAAGCTTTCTTT
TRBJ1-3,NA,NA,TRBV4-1,CASSPVGGLAGNTIYF,TGCGCCAGCAGCCCCGTCGGGGGACTGGCTGGAAACACCATATATTTT
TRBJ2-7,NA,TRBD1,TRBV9,CASSGQGDYEQYF,TGTGCCAGCAGCGGACAGGGGGACTACGAGCAGTACTTC
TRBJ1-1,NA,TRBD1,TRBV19,CASSLTQAGGTGDTEAFF,TGTGCCAGTAGCCTAACCCAAGCAGGGGGCACGGGAGACACTGAAGCTTTCTTT
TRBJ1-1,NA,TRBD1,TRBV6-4,CASMKDRGATEAFF,TGTGCCAGCATGAAAGACAGGGGGGCCACTGAAGCTTTCTTT
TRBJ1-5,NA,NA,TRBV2,CASSIQGIQPQHF,TGTGCCAGCAGTATACAGGGTATACAGCCCCAGCATTTT
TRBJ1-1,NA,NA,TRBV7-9,CASSLQLNTEAFF,TGTGCCAGCAGCTTGCAGTTGAACACTGAAGCTTTCTTT
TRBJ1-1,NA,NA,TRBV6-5,CASTFSAGNTEAFF,TGTGCCAGCACTTTCTCAGCTGGGAACACTGAAGCTTTCTTT
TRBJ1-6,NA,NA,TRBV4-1,CASSQDRRDSPLHF,TGCGCCAGCAGCCAAGATCGGAGGGATTCACCCCTCCACTTT
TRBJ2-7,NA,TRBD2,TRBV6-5,CASKRAGEQYEQYF,TGTGCCAGCAAACGGGCGGGGGAGCAGTACGAGCAGTACTTC